The clone carrying this T cell receptor beta chain was observed many times. Antigen: not known. This record belongs to a study of blood T cells in healthy people across ages. General study results and limits: The study found more naive CD4+ cells and higher diversity in long-lived than aged donors.

V shed 5 bases, J shed 1 base, and the junction held 5 bases outside the gene matches. The CDR3 has 14 residues. Germline loops: CDR1 SNHLY, CDR2 FYNNEI. A sample-barcoded 5' primer and a J-beta primer mix were used in a second PCR of about 6 to 12 cycles. TCRdb itself ran the 5' RACE reads through MiXCR, one entry per CDR3 protein. The data hold about 620,000 distinct CDR3 sequences, with over 40% observed a single time. The genes are TRBV2 and TRBJ2-7; 7 nucleotides align to TRBD2. This receptor was taken from a woman of 80 years or more in good health. The sequencing sample was made of blood. The CDR3 nucleotides are TGTGCCAGCAGTCGGAGGGAGGGTTCCTACGAGCAGTACTTC. It codes for CASSRREGSYEQYF.